Sequencing of this T cell receptor beta chain was carried out in a study of T cell changes during pregnancy in multiple sclerosis. CDR3 length: 13 residues. Trimming cost V 0 bases and J 12 bases, with 15 bases left between them. CDR1 is SGHVS and CDR2 is FNYEAQ in the germline V gene. Method: immunoSEQ multiplex PCR; TCRdb's copy keeps in-frame clones and lacks some. The data contain tens of thousands of clones, about 95% of them seen just once; the ten biggest clones take up 2.5%. The source is a female donor with multiple sclerosis, enrolled in a pregnancy study. The input for sequencing was peripheral blood, taken in the third trimester of pregnancy. The chain carries TRBV7-6 and TRBJ2-7; D is perhaps TRBD2 (6 bases). CDR3 sequence (DNA): TGTGCCAGCAGCTTAGCGTCGGGAGAAGGCCGGTACTTC. Its protein is CASSLASGEGRYF.